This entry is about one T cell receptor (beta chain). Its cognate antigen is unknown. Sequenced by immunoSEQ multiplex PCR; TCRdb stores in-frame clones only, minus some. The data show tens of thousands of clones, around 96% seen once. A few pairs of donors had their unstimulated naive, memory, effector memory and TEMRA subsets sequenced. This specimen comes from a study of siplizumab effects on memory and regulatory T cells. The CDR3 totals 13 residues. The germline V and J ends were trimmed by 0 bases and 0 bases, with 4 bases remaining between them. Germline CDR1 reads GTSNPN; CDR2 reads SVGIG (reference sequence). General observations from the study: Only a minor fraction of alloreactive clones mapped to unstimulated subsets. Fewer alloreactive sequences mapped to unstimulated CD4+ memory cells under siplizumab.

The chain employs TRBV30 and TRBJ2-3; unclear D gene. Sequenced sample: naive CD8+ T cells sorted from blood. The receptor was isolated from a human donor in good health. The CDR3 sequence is CAWSVISTDTQYF. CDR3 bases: TGTGCCTGGAGTGTAATCAGCACAGATACGCAGTATTTT.